One and the same sample provided the 21 T cell receptor beta chains below, sequenced in a study of CD8 T cells in ankylosing spondylitis. A single record per CDR3 protein comes from TCRdb applying MiXCR to the 5' RACE reads. The repertoire includes 340,000 or so distinct CDR3 sequences, roughly 15% of them detected once, and about 1% sits in the top ten. Sequencing input: blood, either unsorted or a sorted T cell fraction (not recorded which). All receptors derive from a male donor with ankylosing spondylitis or in good health (not recorded which).

The rearrangement uses TRBV29-1 and TRBJ2-1; the D gene is possibly TRBD2 (6 bases). This CDR3 contains 13 residues. V was cut by 7 bases and J by 3 bases, with 13 bases left in between. Germline V gene sequence: CDR1 SQVTM, CDR2 ANQGSEA. The CDR3 coding sequence is TGCAGCGCGAGTCCTAGCGTCTACAATGAGCAGTTCTTC. Its translation: CSASPSVYNEQFF.

This clonotype turned up a few times. V and J are TRBV4-1 and TRBJ2-3, with D possibly matching TRBD2 (6 bases). There are 15 residues in the CDR3. Germline-derived CDR1 and CDR2 are MGHRA and YSYEKL. V lost 2 bases and J lost 0, with 9 bases in between. DNA of the CDR3: TGCGCCAGCAGCCAACGGGCGGGGAGCACAGATACGCAGTATTTT. Its translation: CASSQRAGSTDTQYF.

This clonotype was counted between two and nine times. The V and J genes are TRBV7-2 and TRBJ2-2, with D perhaps TRBD1 (6 bases). The CDR3 has 16 residues. V shed 2 bases and J shed 1 base, with 11 bases lying between them. CDR1 SGHTA and CDR2 FQGNSA come from the germline V gene. The CDR3 here is CASSLHGTLNTGELFF. The CDR3 bases are TGTGCCAGCAGCTTACATGGGACACTGAACACCGGGGAGCTGTTTTTT.

This clonotype appeared a few times. The rearrangement uses TRBV12-3 or TRBV12-4 and TRBJ2-1; D gene ambiguous. The V end was cut by 5 bases, the J end by 2 bases, with 10 bases between. There are 14 residues in the CDR3. CDR3 loop: CASSPAGPYNEQFF. Written as DNA, the CDR3 is TGTGCCAGCAGTCCCGCAGGCCCCTACAATGAGCAGTTCTTC.

This clonotype appeared a few times. The V call is TRBV2, the J call TRBJ2-2; D not resolved. This CDR3 comprises 17 residues. Germline CDR1 and CDR2: SNHLY and FYNNEI. Trimming stripped 2 bases from V and 5 bases from J, with 18 bases between. CDR3 in DNA: TGTGCCAGCAGTGAACCCACTAAGGAGCTATTAACCGGGGAGCTGTTTTTT. Translation gives CASSEPTKELLTGELFF.

This clonotype was seen once. The V call is TRBV18, the J call TRBJ2-7; D is possibly TRBD1 (5 bases). CDR3 length: 13 residues. Germline V gene lookup returns CDR1 KGHSH and CDR2 LQKENI. With 3 bases removed from V and 7 bases from J, the gap between germline ends came to 13 bases. CDR3 sequence reads: CASSPSDTREQYF. In DNA, the CDR3 is TGTGCCAGCTCACCCTCGGACACCCGGGAGCAGTACTTC. The entire variable domain, with the rest obtained from reference TRBV18 and TRBJ2-7, is as follows: NAGVMQNPRHLVRRRGQEARLRCSPMKGHSHVYWYRQLPEEGLKFMVYLQKENIIDESGMPKERFSAEFPKEGPSILRIQQVVRGDSAAYFCASSPSDTREQYFGPGTRLTVT.

This rearrangement joins TRBV7-6 to TRBJ2-7; D may match TRBD1 or TRBD2 (5 bases each). The germline V gene encodes CDR1 SGHVS and CDR2 FNYEAQ. The V end was cut by 10 bases, the J end by 4 bases, with 17 bases between. This CDR3 spans 13 amino acids. CDR3 region: CAISEGLGYEQYF. As DNA, the CDR3 is TGTGCCATCTCCGAGGGGTTAGGATACGAGCAGTACTTC. The full variable domain, with the rest looked up from reference TRBV7-6 and TRBJ2-7, is GAGVSQSPRYKVTKRGQDVALRCDPISGHVSLYWYRQALGQGPEFLTYFNYEAQQDKSGLPNDRFSAERPEGSISTLTIQRTEQRDSAMYRCAISEGLGYEQYFGPGTRLTVT.

This chain links TRBV5-1 with TRBJ1-6, with a possible D match to TRBD1 (6 bases). The length of the CDR3 is 13 residues. Germline CDR1 reads SGHRS; CDR2 reads YFSETQ. V dropped 8 bases and J dropped 9 bases, with 15 bases sitting between them. CDR3 sequence reads: CASSDRIGSPLHF. CDR3 coding DNA: TGCGCCAGTTCCGACAGGATTGGTTCACCCCTCCACTTT.

This clonotype has more than one count but fewer than ten. The chain has TRBV7-9 and TRBJ2-2; 10 positions match TRBD1. With V trimmed by 5 bases and J by 4 bases, 10 bases remained unmatched. This CDR3 comprises 17 residues. The germline V gene has CDR1 SEHNR and CDR2 FQNEAQ (reference sequence). The CDR3 region is CASSRNPGQGFTGELFF. In nucleotides, the CDR3 is TGTGCCAGCAGCCGAAATCCGGGACAGGGGTTCACCGGGGAGCTGTTTTTT.

Only a few counts were recorded for this clonotype. This chain joins TRBV15 and TRBJ2-3; 7 bases agree with TRBD1. The CDR3 covers 16 residues. The junction had 6 bases not matched to a gene; V was cut back by 0 bases and J by 3 bases. Germline loops: CDR1 LNHNV, CDR2 YYDKDF (reference sequence). The CDR3, as DNA: TGTGCCACCAGCAGAGATAGGGGGCGACGGACAGATACGCAGTATTTT. Translating it yields CATSRDRGRRTDTQYF.

This clonotype appeared many times. V is TRBV6-4 and J is TRBJ2-3, with 11 bases aligning to TRBD2. CDR3 size: 15 residues. CDR1 is MRHNA and CDR2 is SNTAGT in the germline V gene. V shed 3 bases and J 1 base; nucleotides not matched to a gene: 0. CDR3 DNA: TGTGCCAGCAGTGAGACTAGCGGGGGCACAGATACGCAGTATTTT. Its protein product is CASSETSGGTDTQYF.

This clonotype was observed a handful of times. This chain links TRBV7-2 with TRBJ1-3, with D tentatively TRBD1 (6 bases). The V gene's germline CDR1 is SGHTA and CDR2 FQGNSA. The CDR3 runs 15 residues. Trimming shortened V by 4 bases and J by 0 bases, and 10 bases separated the two germline ends. As DNA, the CDR3 is TGTGCCAGCAGCTCAACAGGGAACTCTGGAAACACCATATATTTT. Translating it yields CASSSTGNSGNTIYF. The whole variable domain, filled in from reference TRBV7-2 and TRBJ1-3, reads GAGVSQSPSNKVTEKGKDVELRCDPISGHTALYWYRQSLGQGLEFLIYFQGNSAPDKSGLPSDRFSAERTGGSVSTLTIQRTQQEDSAVYLCASSSTGNSGNTIYFGEGSWLTVV.

The table lists this clonotype with a few counts. The chain joins TRBV7-2 to TRBJ1-1; D ambiguous. Germline lookup yields CDR1 SGHTA and CDR2 FQGNSA. CDR3 length: 15 amino acids. V lost 0 bases and J 5 bases, leaving 13 bases between the germline ends. DNA for the CDR3: TGTGCCAGCAGCTTAGCGGGCAGGCCCGAGACTGAAGCTTTCTTT. This gives the protein CASSLAGRPETEAFF. The variable domain in full, completed from reference TRBV7-2 and TRBJ1-1, reads GAGVSQSPSNKVTEKGKDVELRCDPISGHTALYWYRQSLGQGLEFLIYFQGNSAPDKSGLPSDRFSAERTGGSVSTLTIQRTQQEDSAVYLCASSLAGRPETEAFFGQGTRLTVV.

The sample holds a few counts of this clonotype. This chain connects TRBV12-3 or TRBV12-4 to TRBJ2-7, with 7 nucleotides matching TRBD1. CDR3 length equals 14 residues. After removal of 4 bases from V and 0 bases from J, the junction contained 3 bases not matched to a gene. The CDR3: CASSYAGGSYEQYF. The CDR3 DNA reads as TGTGCCAGCAGTTATGCAGGGGGCTCCTACGAGCAGTACTTC.

This clonotype was counted only a few times. The V call is TRBV7-2, the J call TRBJ2-3, with D perhaps matching TRBD2 (6 bases). Germline CDR1 is SGHTA and CDR2 is FQGNSA. The CDR3 has 14 amino acids. Trimming left V 1 base short and J 5 bases short, with 10 bases between. For the CDR3, the DNA is TGTGCCAGCAGCTTAGGTGGGGAGGTAGATACGCAGTATTTT. Its protein is CASSLGGEVDTQYF.

The V gene is TRBV12-3 or TRBV12-4, the J gene TRBJ1-1; D unresolved. Trimming took off 2 bases at V and 1 base at J, with 14 bases between the two ends. The CDR3 length is 16 residues. CDR3 bases: TGTGCCAGCAGTTTAATCGACCAATTTACGAACACTGAAGCTTTCTTT. Encoded protein: CASSLIDQFTNTEAFF.

The V gene is TRBV4-1, the J gene TRBJ2-2; D possibly corresponds to TRBD2 (5 bases). The CDR3 has 15 amino acids. The germline V and J ends were trimmed by 0 bases and 4 bases, with 9 bases remaining between them. Per germline, CDR1 MGHRA and CDR2 YSYEKL. The CDR3: CASSQETGITGELFF. DNA of the CDR3: TGCGCCAGCAGCCAAGAGACGGGGATCACCGGGGAGCTGTTTTTT.

The CDR3 reads CASSDGGPNEQFF. The CDR3 coding sequence is TGTGCCAGCAGTGACGGGGGGCCCAATGAGCAGTTCTTC. The chain couples TRBV6-4 to TRBJ2-1, with D perhaps TRBD1 or TRBD2 (6 bases each). Germline V gene data show CDR1 as MRHNA and CDR2 as SNTAGT. This CDR3 is 13 amino acids long. The ends were cut back, 2 bases at V and 6 bases at J, with 8 bases in the middle.

This clonotype was recorded at least ten times. The rearrangement links TRBV29-1 to TRBJ2-2; no clear D. This CDR3 comprises 15 residues. From germline, CDR1 is SQVTM and CDR2 ANQGSEA. The germline V and J ends were trimmed by 0 bases and 4 bases, with 12 bases remaining between them. This CDR3 reads CSVEDTRAGTGELFF. CDR3 in DNA: TGCAGCGTTGAAGACACGCGAGCTGGCACCGGGGAGCTGTTTTTT.

This clonotype has a handful of counts. The chain combines TRBV6-1 with TRBJ2-4; D uncertain. The CDR3 consists of 14 residues. The germline gives CDR1 MNHNS, CDR2 SASEGT. The V and J ends lost 1 base and 12 bases respectively, with 16 bases between them. The CDR3 DNA reads TGTGCCAGCAGTGAAGACCCGTTCACGGTGGGTCAGTACTTC. Its protein is CASSEDPFTVGQYF.

V is TRBV2 and J is TRBJ1-5, with D possibly matching TRBD1 (6 bases). V lost 7 bases to trimming and J lost 6 bases, with 16 bases between them. Germline CDR1 is SNHLY and CDR2 is FYNNEI. The CDR3 runs to 14 residues. The CDR3 reads CASTPESGAQPQHF. In DNA, the CDR3 is TGTGCCAGCACCCCGGAGTCGGGGGCTCAGCCCCAGCATTTT.